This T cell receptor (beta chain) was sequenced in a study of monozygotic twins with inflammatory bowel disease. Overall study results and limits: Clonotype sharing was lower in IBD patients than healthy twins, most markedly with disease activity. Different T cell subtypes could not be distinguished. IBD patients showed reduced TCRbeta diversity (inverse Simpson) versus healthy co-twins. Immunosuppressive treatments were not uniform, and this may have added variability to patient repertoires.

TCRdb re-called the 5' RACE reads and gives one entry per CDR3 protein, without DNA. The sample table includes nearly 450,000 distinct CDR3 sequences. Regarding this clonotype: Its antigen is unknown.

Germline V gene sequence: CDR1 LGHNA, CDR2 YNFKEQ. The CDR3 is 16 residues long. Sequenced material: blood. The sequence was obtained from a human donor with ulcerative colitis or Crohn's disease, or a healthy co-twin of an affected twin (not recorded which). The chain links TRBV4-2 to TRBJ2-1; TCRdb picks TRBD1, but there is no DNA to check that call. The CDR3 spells CASSQVRDTSYNEQFF.